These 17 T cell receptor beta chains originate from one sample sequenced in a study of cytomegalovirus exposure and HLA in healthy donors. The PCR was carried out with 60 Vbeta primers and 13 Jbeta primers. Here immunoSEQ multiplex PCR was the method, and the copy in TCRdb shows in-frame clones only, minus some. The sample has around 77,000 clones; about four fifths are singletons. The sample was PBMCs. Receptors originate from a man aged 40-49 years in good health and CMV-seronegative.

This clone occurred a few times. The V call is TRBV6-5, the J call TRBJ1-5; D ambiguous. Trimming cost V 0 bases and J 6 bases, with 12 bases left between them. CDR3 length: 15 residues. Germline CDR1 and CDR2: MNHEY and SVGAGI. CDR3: CASSYSRGSSQPQHF. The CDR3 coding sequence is TGTGCCAGCAGTTACTCGAGAGGTAGTAGTCAGCCCCAGCATTTT.

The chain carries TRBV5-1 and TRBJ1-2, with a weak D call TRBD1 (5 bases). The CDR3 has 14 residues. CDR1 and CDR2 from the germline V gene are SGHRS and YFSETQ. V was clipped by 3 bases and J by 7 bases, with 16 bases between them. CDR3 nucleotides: TGCGCCAGCAGCTCCCCTGACAGAACACCTGGCTACACCTTC. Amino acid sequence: CASSSPDRTPGYTF.

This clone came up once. The DNA of the CDR3 is TGTGCCAGCAGTGTCGGGGTTAGCAATCAGCCCCAGCATTTT. Its translation: CASSVGVSNQPQHF. This chain connects TRBV27 to TRBJ1-5, with D unclear. The CDR3 has 14 amino acids. Germline V gene sequence: CDR1 MNHEY, CDR2 SMNVEV (reference sequence). V was pared by 5 bases and J by 0 bases, with 8 bases between.

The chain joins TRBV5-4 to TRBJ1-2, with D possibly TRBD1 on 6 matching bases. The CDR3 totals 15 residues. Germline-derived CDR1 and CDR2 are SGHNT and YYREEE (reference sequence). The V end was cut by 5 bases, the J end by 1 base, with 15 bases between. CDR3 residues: CASSFGTFGNYGYTF. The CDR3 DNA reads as TGTGCCAGCAGTTTCGGGACATTCGGTAACTATGGCTACACCTTC.

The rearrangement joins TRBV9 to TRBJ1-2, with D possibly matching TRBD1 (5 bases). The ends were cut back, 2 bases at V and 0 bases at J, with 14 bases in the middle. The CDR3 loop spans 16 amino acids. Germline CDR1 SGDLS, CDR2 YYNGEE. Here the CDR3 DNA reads TGTGCCAGCAGCGTCCCCTTGGACACCCCTAACTATGGCTACACCTTC. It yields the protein CASSVPLDTPNYGYTF.

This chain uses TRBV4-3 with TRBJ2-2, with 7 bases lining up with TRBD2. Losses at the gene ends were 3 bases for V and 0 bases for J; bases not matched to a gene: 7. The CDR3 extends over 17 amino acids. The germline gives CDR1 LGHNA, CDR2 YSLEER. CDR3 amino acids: CASSQAPGLSNTGELFF. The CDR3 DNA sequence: TGCGCCAGCAGCCAGGCCCCGGGACTATCGAACACCGGGGAGCTGTTTTTT.

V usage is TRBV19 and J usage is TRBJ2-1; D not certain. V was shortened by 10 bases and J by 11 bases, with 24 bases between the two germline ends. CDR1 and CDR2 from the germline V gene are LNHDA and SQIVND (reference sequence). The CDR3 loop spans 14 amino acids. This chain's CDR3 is CATKSSVILMKQFF. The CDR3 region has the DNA TGTGCCACCAAATCCTCGGTCATCTTAATGAAGCAGTTCTTC. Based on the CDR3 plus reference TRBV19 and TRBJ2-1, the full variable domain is DGGITQSPKYLFRKEGQNVTLSCEQNLNHDAMYWYRQDPGQGLRLIYYSQIVNDFQKGDIAEGYSVSREKKESFPLTVTSAQKNPTAFYLCATKSSVILMKQFFGPGTRLTVL.

The CDR3 region is CASSYQGGGDTQYF. In nucleotides, the CDR3 is TGTGCCAGCAGCTATCAGGGAGGTGGGGATACGCAGTATTTT. This chain connects TRBV5-4 to TRBJ2-3; possible D gene TRBD2, 6 bases. The V end lost 3 bases, the J end lost 6 bases, and 14 bases lay between the germline ends. Germline values: CDR1 SGHNT, CDR2 YYREEE (reference sequence). CDR3 length equals 14 residues.

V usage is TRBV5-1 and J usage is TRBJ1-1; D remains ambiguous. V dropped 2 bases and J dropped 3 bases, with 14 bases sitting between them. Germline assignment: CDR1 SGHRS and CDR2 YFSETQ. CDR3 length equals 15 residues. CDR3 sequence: CASSFSGATDTEAFF. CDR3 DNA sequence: TGCGCCAGCAGCTTTAGCGGAGCTACGGACACTGAAGCTTTCTTT.

As DNA, the CDR3 is TGCGCCAGCAGTTCCCCCGGGACAGCTAAGGGCTACACCTTC. It is translated as CASSSPGTAKGYTF. The chain couples TRBV5-1 to TRBJ1-2; 7 nucleotides match TRBD1. The trim removed 5 bases at V and 8 bases at J, leaving 12 bases unmatched. The CDR3 length is 14 residues. Germline loops: CDR1 SGHRS, CDR2 YFSETQ.

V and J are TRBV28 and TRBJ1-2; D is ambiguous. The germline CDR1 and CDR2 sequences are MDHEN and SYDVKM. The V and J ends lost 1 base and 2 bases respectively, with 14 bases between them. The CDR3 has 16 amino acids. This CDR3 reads CASSLFRTGSNYGYTF. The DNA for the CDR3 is TGTGCCAGCAGTTTATTTAGAACGGGGTCAAACTATGGCTACACCTTC.

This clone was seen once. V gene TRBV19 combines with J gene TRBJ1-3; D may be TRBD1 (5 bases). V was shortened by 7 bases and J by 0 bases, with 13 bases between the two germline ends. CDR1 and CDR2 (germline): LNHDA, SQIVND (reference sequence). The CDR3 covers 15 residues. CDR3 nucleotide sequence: TGTGCCAGTACCCCAACAGGATTCTCTGGAAACACCATATATTTT. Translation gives CASTPTGFSGNTIYF.

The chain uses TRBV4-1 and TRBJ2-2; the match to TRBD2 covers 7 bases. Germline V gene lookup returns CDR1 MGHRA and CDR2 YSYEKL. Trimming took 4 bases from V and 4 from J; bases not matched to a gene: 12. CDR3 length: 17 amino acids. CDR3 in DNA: TGCGCCAGCAGCCGTCAAGGGGAGGGTGGTGGCACCGGGGAGCTGTTTTTT. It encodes CASSRQGEGGGTGELFF.

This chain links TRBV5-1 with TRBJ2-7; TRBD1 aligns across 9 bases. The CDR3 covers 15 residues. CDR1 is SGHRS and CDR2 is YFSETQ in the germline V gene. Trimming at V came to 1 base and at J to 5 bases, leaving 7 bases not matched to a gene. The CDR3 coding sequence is TGCGCCAGCAGCTTGTTCCGGGACAGGGTCGACGAGCAGTACTTC. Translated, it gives CASSLFRDRVDEQYF.

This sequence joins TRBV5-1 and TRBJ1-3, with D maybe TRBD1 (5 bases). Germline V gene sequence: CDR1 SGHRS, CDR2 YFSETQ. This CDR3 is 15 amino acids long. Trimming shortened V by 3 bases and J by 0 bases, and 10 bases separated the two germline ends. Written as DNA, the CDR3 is TGCGCCAGCAGCTGGAACGGGGGCTCTGGAAACACCATATATTTT. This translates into CASSWNGGSGNTIYF.

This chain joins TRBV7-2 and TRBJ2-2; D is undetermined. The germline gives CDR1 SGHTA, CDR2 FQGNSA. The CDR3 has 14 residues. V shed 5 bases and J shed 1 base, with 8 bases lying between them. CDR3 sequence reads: CASSPFRNTGELFF. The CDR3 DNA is TGTGCCAGCAGCCCCTTCAGGAACACCGGGGAGCTGTTTTTT. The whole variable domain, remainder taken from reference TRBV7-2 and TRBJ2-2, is GAGVSQSPSNKVTEKGKDVELRCDPISGHTALYWYRQSLGQGLEFLIYFQGNSAPDKSGLPSDRFSAERTGGSVSTLTIQRTQQEDSAVYLCASSPFRNTGELFFGEGSRLTVL.

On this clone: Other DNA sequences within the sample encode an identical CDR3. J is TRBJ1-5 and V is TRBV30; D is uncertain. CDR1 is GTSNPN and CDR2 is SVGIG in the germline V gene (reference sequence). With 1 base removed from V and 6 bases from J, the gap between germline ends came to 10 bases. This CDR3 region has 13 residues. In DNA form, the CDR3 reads TGTGCCTGGAGTGGGGGAGGGTTTCAGCCCCAGCATTTT. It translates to CAWSGGGFQPQHF.